The rows below give T cell receptor beta chains drawn from one sample of a study of blood T cell repertoires in COVID-19. Assay used: immunoSEQ multiplex PCR; TCRdb lists only in-frame clones, some missing. This sample yields approximately 390,000 clones, of which approximately 86% are seen a single time; over 2% belongs to the top ten. Specimen: PBMCs or T cells enriched from blood (not recorded which). Receptors were obtained from a woman aged 40 to 50 with acute COVID-19. Both conserved end residues are part of each CDR3. The order of the fields is clone size, J gene, V gene, D gene, CDR3 protein, CDR3 DNA. D genes are given only for firm matches. Expanded clones are given a class, and other clones once, few, many or no size at all.

clone_size: -; j_call: TRBJ1-4; v_call: TRBV2; d_call: TRBD1; cdr3_aa: CASSAEPGQDCF; cdr3_nt: TGTGCCAGCAGTGCGGAACCGGGACAGGACTGTTTT
clone_size: -; j_call: TRBJ2-3; v_call: TRBV4-1; d_call: TRBD1; cdr3_aa: CASSQPTGRRGDTQYF; cdr3_nt: TGCGCCAGCAGCCAACCGACAGGGCGGAGAGGGGATACGCAGTATTTT
clone_size: -; j_call: TRBJ1-3; v_call: TRBV7-2; d_call: -; cdr3_aa: CASSLGVVGNTIYF; cdr3_nt: TGTGCCAGCAGCTTAGGCGTGGTTGGAAACACCATATATTTT
clone_size: -; j_call: TRBJ1-5; v_call: TRBV4-1; d_call: -; cdr3_aa: CASSQEGGGSQPQHF; cdr3_nt: TGCGCCAGCAGCCAAGAGGGGGGGGGCAGTCAGCCCCAGCATTTT
clone_size: -; j_call: TRBJ2-7; v_call: TRBV7-6; d_call: -; cdr3_aa: CASSPTDTSYEQYF; cdr3_nt: TGTGCCAGCAGCCCTACGGACACCTCCTACGAGCAGTACTTC
clone_size: -; j_call: TRBJ2-2; v_call: TRBV5-4; d_call: -; cdr3_aa: CASSFEGITGELFF; cdr3_nt: TGTGCCAGCAGCTTCGAGGGTATTACCGGGGAGCTGTTTTTT
clone_size: -; j_call: TRBJ2-3; v_call: TRBV4-1; d_call: TRBD1; cdr3_aa: CASSQTGLGQDTDTQYF; cdr3_nt: TGCGCCAGCAGCCAAACCGGGCTGGGACAGGACACAGATACGCAGTATTTT
clone_size: -; j_call: TRBJ1-6; v_call: TRBV5-8; d_call: -; cdr3_aa: CASSFVRGGSPLHF; cdr3_nt: TGTGCCAGCAGCTTTGTACGGGGGGGGTCACCCCTCCACTTT
clone_size: -; j_call: TRBJ2-1; v_call: TRBV29-1; d_call: TRBD2; cdr3_aa: CSVPKTGASGFYNEQFF; cdr3_nt: TGCAGCGTCCCCAAGACGGGAGCTAGCGGGTTCTACAATGAGCAGTTCTTC
clone_size: -; j_call: TRBJ1-2; v_call: TRBV5-6; d_call: -; cdr3_aa: CASSLGVYYGYTF; cdr3_nt: TGTGCCAGCAGCTTGGGCGTTTACTATGGCTACACCTTC
clone_size: -; j_call: TRBJ2-3; v_call: TRBV10-2; d_call: -; cdr3_aa: CASTGGALGDTQYF; cdr3_nt: TGCGCCAGCACCGGAGGGGCCCTAGGGGATACGCAGTATTTT
clone_size: -; j_call: TRBJ1-1; v_call: TRBV10-3; d_call: -; cdr3_aa: CAISEWGRVAFF; cdr3_nt: TGTGCCATCAGTGAGTGGGGCCGGGTAGCTTTCTTT
clone_size: -; j_call: TRBJ1-1; v_call: TRBV6-2/TRBV6-3; d_call: TRBD1; cdr3_aa: CASSLPRTGVNTEAFF; cdr3_nt: TGTGCCAGCAGCCTACCCCGGACAGGGGTGAACACTGAAGCTTTCTTT
clone_size: once; j_call: TRBJ2-5; v_call: TRBV5-1; d_call: -; cdr3_aa: CASSLAGTQETQYF; cdr3_nt: TGCGCCAGCAGCTTGGCTGGGACACAAGAGACCCAGTACTTC
clone_size: -; j_call: TRBJ1-3; v_call: TRBV2; d_call: -; cdr3_aa: CASNDNSGNTIYF; cdr3_nt: TGTGCCAGCAATGACAACTCTGGAAACACCATATATTTT
clone_size: -; j_call: TRBJ1-2; v_call: TRBV18; d_call: -; cdr3_aa: CASSPGQTTNYGYTF; cdr3_nt: TGTGCCAGCTCGCCCGGCCAGACTACTAACTATGGCTACACCTTC
clone_size: once; j_call: TRBJ2-7; v_call: TRBV10-3; d_call: TRBD2; cdr3_aa: CAIRTGTSYEQYF; cdr3_nt: TGTGCCATCAGGACCGGGACTAGCTACGAGCAGTACTTC
clone_size: once; j_call: TRBJ1-6; v_call: TRBV5-8; d_call: -; cdr3_aa: CASSFRQSSYNSPLHF; cdr3_nt: TGTGCCAGCAGCTTCAGACAGAGCTCCTATAATTCACCCCTCCACTTT
clone_size: once; j_call: TRBJ1-1; v_call: TRBV19; d_call: TRBD1; cdr3_aa: CASTTPGTGDTEAFF; cdr3_nt: TGTGCCAGTACCACCCCCGGGACAGGGGACACTGAAGCTTTCTTT
clone_size: -; j_call: TRBJ1-5; v_call: TRBV5-6; d_call: -; cdr3_aa: CASSLLQGGNQPQHF; cdr3_nt: TGTGCCAGCAGCTTGTTACAGGGCGGCAATCAGCCCCAGCATTTT
clone_size: -; j_call: TRBJ2-1; v_call: TRBV2; d_call: TRBD2; cdr3_aa: CATREDSYNEQFF; cdr3_nt: TGTGCCACCCGGGAGGACTCCTACAATGAGCAGTTCTTC
clone_size: -; j_call: TRBJ2-7; v_call: TRBV5-1; d_call: TRBD1; cdr3_aa: CASSTGTVGGYEQYF; cdr3_nt: TGCGCCAGCAGCACCGGGACAGTGGGTGGCTACGAGCAGTACTTC
clone_size: -; j_call: TRBJ2-5; v_call: TRBV2; d_call: -; cdr3_aa: CASSEAQDGGPYQETQYF; cdr3_nt: TGTGCCAGCAGTGAAGCGCAAGACGGGGGGCCGTACCAAGAGACCCAGTACTTC
clone_size: -; j_call: TRBJ1-5; v_call: TRBV6-5; d_call: -; cdr3_aa: CASSYYGGPQHF; cdr3_nt: TGTGCCAGCAGTTACTATGGAGGGCCCCAGCATTTT
clone_size: -; j_call: TRBJ2-1; v_call: TRBV7-2; d_call: TRBD2; cdr3_aa: CASSLQRGVNNEQFF; cdr3_nt: TGTGCCAGCAGCTTACAGCGGGGGGTTAACAATGAGCAGTTCTTC
clone_size: -; j_call: TRBJ2-2; v_call: TRBV11-3; d_call: TRBD1; cdr3_aa: CASSTTQGAEPGELFF; cdr3_nt: TGTGCCAGCAGCACGACCCAGGGGGCTGAACCCGGGGAGCTGTTTTTT
clone_size: -; j_call: TRBJ1-1; v_call: TRBV29-1; d_call: -; cdr3_aa: CSVIRGMNTEAFF; cdr3_nt: TGCAGCGTTATCAGGGGAATGAACACTGAAGCTTTCTTT
clone_size: once; j_call: TRBJ1-2; v_call: TRBV5-5; d_call: -; cdr3_aa: CASSLRGTSNYGYTF; cdr3_nt: TGTGCCAGCAGCTTGAGAGGGACTTCTAACTATGGCTACACCTTC
clone_size: -; j_call: TRBJ2-7; v_call: TRBV7-2; d_call: -; cdr3_aa: CASSFAGPFAEQYF; cdr3_nt: TGTGCCAGCAGTTTCGCGGGGCCCTTCGCTGAGCAGTACTTC
clone_size: -; j_call: TRBJ2-2; v_call: TRBV18; d_call: TRBD2; cdr3_aa: CASSSSGTTNTGELFF; cdr3_nt: TGTGCCAGCTCAAGCTCCGGGACTACCAACACCGGGGAGCTGTTTTTT
clone_size: -; j_call: TRBJ2-3; v_call: TRBV19; d_call: TRBD2; cdr3_aa: CASSTLLAGGTDTQYF; cdr3_nt: TGTGCCAGTAGTACCCTCCTAGCGGGGGGCACAGATACGCAGTATTTT
clone_size: -; j_call: TRBJ1-1; v_call: TRBV5-1; d_call: -; cdr3_aa: CASSYTVRRENTEAFF; cdr3_nt: TGCGCCAGCAGCTATACAGTTAGGCGTGAGAACACTGAAGCTTTCTTT